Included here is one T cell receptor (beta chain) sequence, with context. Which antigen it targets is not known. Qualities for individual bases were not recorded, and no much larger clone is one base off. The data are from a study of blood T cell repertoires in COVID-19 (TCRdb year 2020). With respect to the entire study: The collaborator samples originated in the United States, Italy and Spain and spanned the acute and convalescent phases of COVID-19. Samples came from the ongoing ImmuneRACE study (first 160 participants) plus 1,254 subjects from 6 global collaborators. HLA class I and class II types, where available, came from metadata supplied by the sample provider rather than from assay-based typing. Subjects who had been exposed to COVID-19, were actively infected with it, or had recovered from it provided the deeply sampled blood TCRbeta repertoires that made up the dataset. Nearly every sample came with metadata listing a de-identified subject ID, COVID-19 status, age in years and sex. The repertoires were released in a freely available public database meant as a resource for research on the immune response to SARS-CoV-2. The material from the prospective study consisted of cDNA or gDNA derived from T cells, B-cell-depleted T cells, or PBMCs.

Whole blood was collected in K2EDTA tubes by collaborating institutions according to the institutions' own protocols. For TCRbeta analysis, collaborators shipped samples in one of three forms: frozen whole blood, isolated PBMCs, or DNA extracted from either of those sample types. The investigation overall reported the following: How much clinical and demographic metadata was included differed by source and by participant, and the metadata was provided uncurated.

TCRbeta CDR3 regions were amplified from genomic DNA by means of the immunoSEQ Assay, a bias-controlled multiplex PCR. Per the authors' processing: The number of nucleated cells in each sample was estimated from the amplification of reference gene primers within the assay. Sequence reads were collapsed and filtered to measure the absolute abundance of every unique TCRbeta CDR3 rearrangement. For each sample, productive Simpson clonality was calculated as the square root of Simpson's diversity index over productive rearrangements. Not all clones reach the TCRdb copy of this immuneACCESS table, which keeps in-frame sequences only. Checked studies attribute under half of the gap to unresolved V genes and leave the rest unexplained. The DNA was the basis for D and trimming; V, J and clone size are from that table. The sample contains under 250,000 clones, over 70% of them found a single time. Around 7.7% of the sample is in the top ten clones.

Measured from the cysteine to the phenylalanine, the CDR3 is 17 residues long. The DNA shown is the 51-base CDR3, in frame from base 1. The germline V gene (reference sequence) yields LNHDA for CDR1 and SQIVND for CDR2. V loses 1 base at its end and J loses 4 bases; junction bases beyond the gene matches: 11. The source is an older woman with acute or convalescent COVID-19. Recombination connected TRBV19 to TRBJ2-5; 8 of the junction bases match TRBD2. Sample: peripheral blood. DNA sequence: TGTGCCAGTAGTATAGTCGATGGGACTAGGATGTCAGAGACCCAGTACTTC. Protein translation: CASSIVDGTRMSETQYF.